These 25 T cell receptor beta chains were sequenced from one sample in a study of beta chain features in type 1 diabetes. Study-wide results and limits: Moderate yet significant TCRB CDR3 shortening was seen in Type 1 diabetes patients in all four CD4+ subsets.

These receptors have no known antigen. Investigators reverse transcribed all isolated RNA, so they sequenced expressed TCRB transcripts. The table came from immunoSEQ multiplex PCR; TCRdb's copy has only in-frame clones and leaves some out. The sample contains around 150,000 clones, 8.5% to 10% of which appear only once. Sequenced material: central memory CD4+ T cells from blood. Every receptor here comes from a woman in her thirties with type 1 diabetes.

This clone was seen more than once but under ten times. This chain connects TRBV28 to TRBJ2-5; D remains unclear. With 3 bases removed from V and 3 bases from J, the gap between germline ends came to 5 bases. In germline, CDR1 is MDHEN, CDR2 SYDVKM. This CDR3 is 12 amino acids long. CDR3 sequence (DNA): TGTGCCAGCAGTTTTCAGGAAGAGACCCAGTACTTC. Encoded protein: CASSFQEETQYF.

This clone was recorded once. V usage is TRBV10-3 and J usage is TRBJ2-7; no reliable D call. The CDR3 has 12 amino acids. Per the germline V gene, CDR1 is ENHRY and CDR2 is SYGVKD. V lost 2 bases, J lost 3 bases, and 5 bases lay in between. The CDR3 DNA is TGTGCCATCAGTGAGATATACTACGAGCAGTACTTC. Protein: CAISEIYYEQYF.

The chain carries TRBV2 and TRBJ1-4, with TRBD1 as a possible D gene (6 bases). Germline loops: CDR1 SNHLY, CDR2 FYNNEI. The CDR3 runs to 14 residues. V lost 2 bases and J lost 5, with 9 bases in between. In DNA form, the CDR3 reads TGTGCCAGCAGTGAACGGACAGTGAATGAAAAACTGTTTTTT. Protein: CASSERTVNEKLFF.

V usage is TRBV5-4 and J usage is TRBJ2-1; D not certain. V gave up 4 bases and J gave up 0 bases, with 5 bases separating them. This CDR3 is built from 13 residues. Germline CDR1 SGHNT, CDR2 YYREEE (reference sequence). CDR3 coding DNA: TGTGCCAGCAGCCCGGTCTCCTACAATGAGCAGTTCTTC. Protein product: CASSPVSYNEQFF.

This clone was observed a handful of times. This chain connects TRBV2 to TRBJ2-1; a possible D gene is TRBD2 (6 bases). V shed 7 bases and J shed 7 bases, with 23 bases lying between them. The CDR3 has 16 residues. Germline V gene data show CDR1 as SNHLY and CDR2 as FYNNEI. CDR3 in DNA: TGTGCCAGCACCCGAAAGGGGCGGGATGTGGGGAATGAGCAGTTCTTC. Translation gives CASTRKGRDVGNEQFF.

The genes are TRBV27 and TRBJ2-7; 14 bases are shared with TRBD2. Germline trimming cut 9 bases from V and 6 bases from J; bases unmatched to any gene: 16. CDR1 is MNHEY, CDR2 SMNVEV, per germline (reference sequence). CDR3 size: 17 residues. CDR3 amino acids: CASLPGLAGVNSLEQYF. CDR3 coding DNA: TGTGCCAGTCTGCCGGGACTAGCGGGAGTCAATTCCCTCGAGCAGTACTTC.

This clone has just a few counts. The chain has TRBV4-2 and TRBJ2-3; 10 bases match TRBD2. In germline, CDR1 is LGHNA, CDR2 YNFKEQ. The CDR3 has 17 residues. After removal of 0 bases from V and 1 base from J, the junction contained 4 bases not matched to a gene. CDR3 coding DNA: TGTGCCAGCAGCCAAGATTGGCTAGCGGGGGGCACAGATACGCAGTATTTT. Residues: CASSQDWLAGGTDTQYF.

This clone showed up just a few times. The gene calls are TRBV2 and TRBJ2-1; D perhaps matches TRBD1 (6 bases). Germline assignment: CDR1 SNHLY and CDR2 FYNNEI. Trimming shortened V by 6 bases and J by 6 bases, and 9 bases separated the two germline ends. The CDR3 is 12 amino acids. CDR3 in amino acids: CASRGRGNEQFF. DNA for the CDR3: TGTGCCAGCAGAGGCAGGGGCAATGAGCAGTTCTTC.

In its sample, this clone was seen a few times. This chain links TRBV7-2 with TRBJ2-1; 9 nucleotides align to TRBD2. J lost 6 bases, V lost 4 bases, and 10 bases had no gene match. Germline CDR1 is SGHTA and CDR2 is FQGNSA. The CDR3 runs to 16 residues. DNA for the CDR3: TGTGCCAGCAGCTCATATATAGCGGGAGCCCGCAATGAGCAGTTCTTC. It codes for CASSSYIAGARNEQFF.

To note about this clone: One end of the junction does not line up with germline, which may come from a read error. The chain couples TRBV7-7 to TRBJ2-1; TRBD1 agrees at 8 bases. The CDR3 has 15 residues. CDR1 SSHAT and CDR2 FNYEAQ come from the germline V gene (reference sequence). Written as DNA, the CDR3 is TGTGCTAGCAGCTTAGGACAGGGAGACACCAATGAGCAGTTCTTC. Protein sequence: CASSLGQGDTNEQFF.

The rearrangement uses TRBV2 and TRBJ1-2; D unresolved. The CDR3 is made up of 15 amino acids. Per germline, CDR1 SNHLY and CDR2 FYNNEI. The V gene lost 1 base and the J gene lost 3 bases, with 12 bases spanning the gap. The CDR3, as DNA: TGTGCCAGCAGTGAAGAATTCGCGGGAGACTATGGCTACACCTTC. Encoded protein: CASSEEFAGDYGYTF.

This clone was observed many times. The CDR3 DNA is TGTGCCAGTCGGGTTACGGCAAGCACAGATACGCAGTATTTT. This translates into CASRVTASTDTQYF. The V gene is TRBV2, the J gene TRBJ2-3; D ambiguous. V lost 9 bases to trimming and J lost 0 bases, with 13 bases between them. CDR1 is SNHLY, CDR2 FYNNEI, per germline. CDR3 length: 14 amino acids. Together with reference TRBV2 and TRBJ2-3, the CDR3 gives the full variable domain: EPEVTQTPSHQVTQMGQEVILRCVPISNHLYFYWYRQILGQKVEFLVSFYNNEISEKSEIFDDQFSVERPDGSNFTLKIRSTKLEDSAMYFCASRVTASTDTQYFGPGTRLTVL.

This clone was detected a few times. The chain links TRBV6-6 to TRBJ2-7; D remains ambiguous. This CDR3 is 11 amino acids long. CDR1 MNHNY and CDR2 SVGAGI come from the germline V gene (reference sequence). The V end lost 5 bases, the J end lost 3 bases, and 5 bases lay between the germline ends. The CDR3 loop is CASSELYEQYF. The CDR3 nucleotides are TGTGCCAGCAGTGAACTCTACGAGCAGTACTTC.

This clone was seen a handful of times. The chain joins TRBV30 to TRBJ1-2; 11 bases are shared with TRBD1. Unmatched junction bases numbered 3, after V lost 3 bases and J lost 6 bases. The V gene's germline CDR1 is GTSNPN and CDR2 SVGIG (reference sequence). The CDR3 loop spans 13 amino acids. The CDR3 DNA reads TGTGCCTGGAGGGACAGGGGGCACGATGGCTACACCTTC. This translates into CAWRDRGHDGYTF.

This clone was counted a few times. This chain uses TRBV5-1 with TRBJ2-2, with a tentative D call TRBD2 (5 bases). Trimming took 2 bases from V and 6 from J, leaving 20 bases between them. CDR3 length: 17 amino acids. Germline V gives CDR1 SGHRS, CDR2 YFSETQ. CDR3 loop: CASSFNRGRVRPGELFF. CDR3 in DNA: TGCGCCAGCAGCTTTAATCGGGGAAGGGTCCGGCCCGGGGAGCTGTTTTTT.

The chain uses TRBV5-1 and TRBJ2-2; D gene ambiguous. There are 12 residues in the CDR3. V was pared by 4 bases and J by 1 base, with 2 bases between. CDR1 and CDR2 (germline): SGHRS, YFSETQ. This CDR3 reads CASSQNTGELFF. CDR3 nucleotide sequence: TGCGCCAGCAGCCAGAACACCGGGGAGCTGTTTTTT.

This chain connects TRBV7-3 to TRBJ2-1; maybe TRBD2 (6 bases). This CDR3 spans 15 amino acids. From germline, CDR1 is SGHTA and CDR2 FQGTGA. V was pared by 0 bases and J by 8 bases, with 14 bases between. The CDR3 spells CASSLTDGSTDEQFF. The CDR3 DNA reads as TGTGCCAGCAGCTTAACTGACGGGAGTACGGATGAGCAGTTCTTC.

CDR3 loop: CSARTSYEQYF. The DNA for the CDR3 is TGCAGTGCTAGAACCAGCTACGAGCAGTACTTC. The J gene is TRBJ2-7, the V gene TRBV20-1; D gene unclear. Per germline, CDR1 DFQATT and CDR2 SNEGSKA (reference sequence). V lost 2 bases and J 3 bases, leaving 5 bases between the germline ends. The CDR3 contains 11 residues.

The chain has TRBV30 and TRBJ2-1; TRBD2 aligns across 8 bases. J was trimmed by 5 bases and V by 4 bases; bases with no gene match: 13. The CDR3 length is 16 residues. CDR1 is GTSNPN, CDR2 SVGIG, per germline (reference sequence). The CDR3 coding sequence is TGTGCCTGGACTCAATCGGGACTAGATAGCGACAATGAGCAGTTCTTC. Its protein is CAWTQSGLDSDNEQFF. The complete variable domain, with remaining parts taken from reference TRBV30 and TRBJ2-1, reads SQTIHQWPATLVQPVGSPLSLECTVEGTSNPNLYWYRQAAGRGLQLLFYSVGIGQISSEVPQNLSASRPQDRQFILSSKKLLLSDSGFYLCAWTQSGLDSDNEQFFGPGTRLTVL.

The J gene is TRBJ2-3, the V gene TRBV5-1, with 7 bases matching TRBD2. This CDR3 region has 13 residues. Germline V gives CDR1 SGHRS, CDR2 YFSETQ. The V gene end was trimmed by 5 bases and the J gene end by 1 base; junction bases not matched to a gene: 1. The CDR3 nucleotides are TGCGCCAGCAGTCGGGAGGGCACAGATACGCAGTATTTT. Translation: CASSREGTDTQYF.

Many counts were recorded for this clone. DNA for the CDR3: TGTGCCAGCAGCGCGCACCCCAATGAGCAGTTCTTC. Its translation is CASSAHPNEQFF. The chain joins TRBV5-4 to TRBJ2-1, with D unresolved. V gave up 4 bases and J gave up 6 bases, with 8 bases separating them. Germline V gene data show CDR1 as SGHNT and CDR2 as YYREEE (reference sequence). The CDR3 has 12 residues.

The rearrangement links TRBV19 to TRBJ2-2; unclear D gene. CDR1 and CDR2 from the germline V gene are LNHDA and SQIVND (reference sequence). The CDR3 covers 13 residues. V was trimmed by 6 bases and J by 1 base, leaving 6 bases between them. CDR3 sequence (DNA): TGTGCCAGTAGGGCAGGGAACACCGGGGAGCTGTTTTTT. It codes for CASRAGNTGELFF.

The chain uses TRBV29-1 and TRBJ1-1; the D gene is possibly TRBD1 (6 bases). The CDR3 runs to 14 residues. Germline CDR1 is SQVTM and CDR2 is ANQGSEA. V was pared by 7 bases and J by 4 bases, with 19 bases between. This CDR3 is CSARTQGGGTEAFF. CDR3 bases: TGCAGCGCCCGAACACAGGGCGGGGGCACTGAAGCTTTCTTT.

A few counts support this clone. This chain links TRBV18 with TRBJ1-1, with 8 bases matching TRBD1. The V gene's germline CDR1 is KGHSH and CDR2 LQKENI. This CDR3 is built from 14 residues. The V and J ends lost 2 bases and 3 bases, in that order; junction bases with no gene match: 2. The CDR3, as DNA: TGTGCCAGCTCACCAACAGGGGGGGACACTGAAGCTTTCTTT. It encodes CASSPTGGDTEAFF.

This clone has just a few counts. The chain joins TRBV5-6 to TRBJ2-7; the match to TRBD2 covers 11 bases. The V segment lost 3 bases and the J segment 10 bases; nucleotides outside the gene matches: 12. From germline, CDR1 is SGHDT and CDR2 YYEEEE. The CDR3 has 15 amino acids. CDR3 residues: CASSSGLAAMGRQYF. For the CDR3, the DNA is TGTGCCAGCAGCTCGGGACTAGCGGCGATGGGGCGTCAGTACTTC.